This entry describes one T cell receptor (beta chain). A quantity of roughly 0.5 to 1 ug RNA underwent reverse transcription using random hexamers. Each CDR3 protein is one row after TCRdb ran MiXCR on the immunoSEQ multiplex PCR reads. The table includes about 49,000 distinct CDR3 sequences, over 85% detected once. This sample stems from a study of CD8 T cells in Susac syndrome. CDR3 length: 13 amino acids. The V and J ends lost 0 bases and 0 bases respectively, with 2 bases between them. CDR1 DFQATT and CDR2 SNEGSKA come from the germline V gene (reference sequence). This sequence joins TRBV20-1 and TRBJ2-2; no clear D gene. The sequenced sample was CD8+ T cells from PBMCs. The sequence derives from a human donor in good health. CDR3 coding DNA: TGCAGTGCTAGAGATCCGAACACCGGGGAGCTGTTTTTT. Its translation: CSARDPNTGELFF.